These 18 T cell receptor beta chains share one sample of origin, sequenced in a study of blood T cells in healthy people across ages. A sample-barcoded 5' primer and a J-beta primer mix were used in a second PCR of about 7 to 12 cycles. TCRdb itself ran the 5' RACE reads through MiXCR, one entry per CDR3 protein. Found here are fewer than 800,000 distinct CDR3 sequences, approximately 50% of them singletons; the top ten hold about a third. The sequenced sample was blood. Every receptor here comes from a woman aged 55-70 years in good health.

This clonotype was counted at least ten times. The V gene is TRBV7-9, the J gene TRBJ1-2; a possible D gene is TRBD1 (6 bases). Germline assignment: CDR1 SEHNR and CDR2 FQNEAQ (reference sequence). The CDR3 has 15 residues. V was cut by 5 bases and J by 8 bases, with 21 bases left in between. In DNA, the CDR3 is TGTGCCAGCAGCCGGGACATCAGGGCTGCGAGGGGCTACACCTTC. This encodes CASSRDIRAARGYTF.

The chain uses TRBV7-2 and TRBJ2-7; D unclear. Germline-derived CDR1 and CDR2 are SGHTA and FQGNSA. This CDR3 is built from 12 residues. Trimming pared 3 bases from V and 2 bases from J, leaving 5 bases between. This CDR3 reads CASSFHTYEQYF. Written as DNA, the CDR3 is TGTGCCAGCAGCTTCCATACCTACGAGCAGTACTTC.

The chain links TRBV6-2 or TRBV6-3 to TRBJ1-1, with D possibly matching TRBD1 (5 bases). CDR1 and CDR2 from the germline V gene are MNHEY and SVGEGT. The CDR3 length is 14 residues. The ends were cut back, 8 bases at V and 1 base at J, with 14 bases in the middle. This CDR3 reads CASGEGRRNTEAFF. Written as DNA, the CDR3 is TGTGCCAGCGGGGAGGGACGCCGGAACACTGAAGCTTTCTTT.

The chain links TRBV5-1 to TRBJ2-7; D unclear. The J call is uncertain, as TRBJ2-5 better fits the DNA end. Germline loops: CDR1 SGHRS, CDR2 YFSETQ. The CDR3 consists of 12 residues. The CDR3 DNA reads TGCGCCAGCAGCCCCGGAGTGGAGACCCAGTACTTC. Translation gives CASSPGVETQYF.

This clonotype was detected a few times. The gene calls are TRBV7-2 and TRBJ2-1, with D possibly matching TRBD2 (5 bases). Germline CDR1 reads SGHTA; CDR2 reads FQGNSA. This CDR3 is 15 amino acids long. Between the trimmed V and J ends, which lost 6 bases and 4 bases, there was a span of 16 bases. CDR3 in amino acids: CASRSGLALYNEQFF. In nucleotides, the CDR3 is TGTGCCAGCAGATCCGGACTGGCACTTTACAATGAGCAGTTCTTC.

V is TRBV7-2 and J is TRBJ2-1; 12 bases line up with TRBD2. Germline V CDR1 and CDR2: SGHTA, FQGNSA. The length of the CDR3 is 14 residues. V shed 6 bases, J shed 8 bases, and the junction held 5 bases outside the gene matches. The CDR3 region is CASSSSGRADEQFF. The CDR3 bases are TGTGCCAGCAGTTCTAGCGGGAGGGCGGATGAGCAGTTCTTC.

This clonotype has a single count. This chain connects TRBV6-2 or TRBV6-3 to TRBJ2-7; TRBD2 is a possible D gene (6 bases). The length of the CDR3 is 12 residues. The V and J ends lost 6 bases and 3 bases respectively, with 9 bases between them. Looked up from germline, CDR1 is MNHEY and CDR2 is SVGEGT. This CDR3 reads CASREGFYEQYF. The CDR3 DNA reads as TGTGCCAGCAGGGAGGGATTCTACGAGCAGTACTTC.

V is TRBV6-6 and J is TRBJ2-1, with 10 positions matching TRBD2. Per the germline V gene, CDR1 is MNHNY and CDR2 is SVGAGI (reference sequence). V lost 6 bases and J lost 15; bases outside the gene matches: 11. CDR3 length equals 13 residues. CDR3 in DNA: TGTGCCAGCAGATATGAGACTAGCGGGTGGCTGTTCTTC. Translated: CASRYETSGWLFF.

Turning to this clonotype: This could be a read error, since a much larger clone is one nucleotide away. This chain connects TRBV5-1 to TRBJ2-3, with D possibly matching TRBD1 (5 bases). This CDR3 comprises 14 residues. Germline lookup yields CDR1 SGHRS and CDR2 YFSETQ. The DNA for the CDR3 is TGCGCCAGCGGCTTGGGGCTCCCAGGGGATACGCAGTATTTT. This gives the protein CASGLGLPGDTQYF.

In its sample, this clonotype was seen many times. This may be a read error: a much more frequent sequence differs by one nucleotide. V and J are TRBV11-2 and TRBJ2-7; D call uncertain. Trimming pared 2 bases from V and 2 bases from J, leaving 7 bases between. This CDR3 contains 13 residues. Looked up from germline, CDR1 is SGHAT and CDR2 is FQNNGV. In DNA, the CDR3 is TGTGCCAGCAGCTTATACGGCACCTACGAGCAGTACTTC. Translated: CASSLYGTYEQYF.

The chain uses TRBV2 and TRBJ2-3, with TRBD2 identical over 7 bases. The J segment lost 9 bases and the V segment lost 6 bases, leaving 6 bases of the junction unmatched. CDR1 is SNHLY and CDR2 is FYNNEI in the germline V gene. The CDR3 sequence is 12 residues long. The CDR3 DNA reads TGTGCCAGCAGGAGCCGGGGGGACACGCAGTATTTT. Encoded protein: CASRSRGDTQYF.

J is TRBJ2-5 and V is TRBV11-2, with 9 positions matching TRBD1. The CDR3 sequence is 15 residues long. V lost 4 bases and J lost 11; bases outside the gene matches: 14. Germline CDR1 SGHAT, CDR2 FQNNGV. The CDR3 protein is CASSSGGQGYHGQYF. For the CDR3, the DNA is TGTGCCAGCAGCTCTGGGGGACAGGGATACCACGGGCAGTACTTC.

This rearrangement joins TRBV7-9 to TRBJ2-1; 7 bases agree with TRBD1. CDR3 size: 17 residues. CDR1 is SEHNR and CDR2 is FQNEAQ in the germline V gene (reference sequence). V trimming: 5 bases; J trimming: 10 bases; junction bases outside the gene matches: 20. CDR3 residues: CASSPPFRRQGVWEQFF. CDR3 in DNA: TGTGCCAGCAGCCCGCCATTTCGGCGGCAGGGGGTCTGGGAGCAGTTCTTC.

The rearrangement joins TRBV29-1 to TRBJ2-5; no firm D call. From germline, CDR1 is SQVTM and CDR2 ANQGSEA. The CDR3 extends over 13 amino acids. With 1 base removed from V and 5 bases from J, the gap between germline ends came to 11 bases. CDR3 residues: CSVEGGLGETQYF. In DNA form, the CDR3 reads TGCAGCGTTGAAGGTGGGCTCGGGGAGACCCAGTACTTC.

The chain carries TRBV7-6 and TRBJ2-5, with 8 bases aligning to TRBD2. Germline V gene sequence: CDR1 SGHVS, CDR2 FNYEAQ. V gave up 2 bases and J gave up 11 bases; unmatched junction bases: 16. The CDR3 contains 16 residues. CDR3 DNA: TGTGCCAGCAGCTTAATGCCGGGGGGGCTCGGCAATGAGCAGTACTTC. It specifies CASSLMPGGLGNEQYF.

The chain links TRBV4-2 to TRBJ1-3; weak D call: TRBD1 (5 bases). The CDR3 loop spans 15 amino acids. Trimming pared 0 bases from V and 4 bases from J, leaving 10 bases between. Per germline, CDR1 LGHNA and CDR2 YNFKEQ. The CDR3 bases are TGTGCCAGCAGCCAAGACGGGGGGGGAGGAAACACCATATATTTT. Translation gives CASSQDGGGGNTIYF.

This chain connects TRBV7-2 to TRBJ2-1, with 7 bases aligning to TRBD1. The V gene end was trimmed by 2 bases and the J gene end by 4 bases; junction bases not matched to a gene: 8. CDR3 size: 16 residues. Germline CDR1 reads SGHTA; CDR2 reads FQGNSA. The CDR3 protein is CASSLRGTGAYNEQFF. Here the CDR3 DNA reads TGTGCCAGCAGCTTAAGGGGTACAGGGGCGTACAATGAGCAGTTCTTC.

This clonotype was counted only a few times. The chain has TRBV20-1 and TRBJ1-2; TRBD1 aligns across 7 bases. Germline V lookup: CDR1 DFQATT, CDR2 SNEGSKA (reference sequence). V lost 0 bases and J lost 7; bases outside the gene matches: 17. CDR3 length: 17 amino acids. This CDR3 is CSAREGQAGGSGRGYTF. The CDR3 region has the DNA TGCAGTGCTAGAGAAGGTCAGGCAGGGGGGTCTGGACGTGGCTACACCTTC.